Given below is one T cell receptor beta chain in context. Its antigen is unknown. It was with 60 Vbeta and 13 Jbeta primers that the PCR ran. Here immunoSEQ multiplex PCR was the method, and the copy in TCRdb shows in-frame clones only, minus some. This table holds approximately 97,000 clones, about four fifths found once. The data were taken from a study of cytomegalovirus exposure and HLA in healthy donors. Findings and limits, study-wide: Productive status was seen about 87% or about 30% of the time for most TCR beta V segments in an earlier analysis.

The CDR3 is made up of 15 amino acids. V was clipped by 5 bases and J by 5 bases, with 15 bases between them. Looked up from germline, CDR1 is MNHEY and CDR2 is SMNVEV (reference sequence). This chain joins TRBV27 and TRBJ1-4, with D possibly being TRBD1 (6 bases). The sequenced sample consisted of PBMCs. The origin of this receptor is a male donor in good health and CMV-seropositive. The CDR3 protein is CASSRWGGENEKLFF. In DNA, the CDR3 is TGTGCCAGCAGTCGGTGGGGGGGCGAAAATGAAAAACTGTTTTTT. The entire variable domain, with the rest obtained from reference TRBV27 and TRBJ1-4, is as follows: EAQVTQNPRYLITVTGKKLTVTCSQNMNHEYMSWYRQDPGLGLRQIYYSMNVEVTDKGDVPEGYKVSRKEKRNFPLILESPSPNQTSLYFCASSRWGGENEKLFFGSGTQLSVL.